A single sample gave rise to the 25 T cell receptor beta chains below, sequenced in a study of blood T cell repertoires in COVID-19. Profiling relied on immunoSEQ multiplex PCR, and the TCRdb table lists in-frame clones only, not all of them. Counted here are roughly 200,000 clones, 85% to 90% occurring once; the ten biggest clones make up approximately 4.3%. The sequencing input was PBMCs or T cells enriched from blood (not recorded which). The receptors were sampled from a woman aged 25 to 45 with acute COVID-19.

The CDR3 spells CASREGQWDSPLHF. The CDR3 nucleotides are TGTGCCAGCAGGGAGGGACAGTGGGATTCACCCCTCCACTTT. The chain has TRBV25-1 and TRBJ1-6; TRBD1 aligns across 7 bases. The CDR3 covers 14 residues. The trim removed 6 bases at V and 8 bases at J, leaving 7 bases unmatched. CDR1 is MGHDK, CDR2 SYGVNS, per germline.

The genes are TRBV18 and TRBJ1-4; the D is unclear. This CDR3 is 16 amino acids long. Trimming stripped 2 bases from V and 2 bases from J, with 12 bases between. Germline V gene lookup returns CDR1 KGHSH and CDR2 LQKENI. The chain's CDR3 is CASSPTGPETNEKLFF. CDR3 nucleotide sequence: TGTGCCAGCTCACCAACGGGTCCGGAGACTAATGAAAAACTGTTTTTT.

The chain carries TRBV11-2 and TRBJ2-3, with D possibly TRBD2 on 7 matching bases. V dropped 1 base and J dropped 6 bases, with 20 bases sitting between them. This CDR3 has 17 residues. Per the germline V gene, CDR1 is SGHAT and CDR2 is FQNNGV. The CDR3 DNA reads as TGTGCCAGCAGCTTAGGAAATGCGGCGGGGGCAAAGGATACGCAGTATTTT. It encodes CASSLGNAAGAKDTQYF.

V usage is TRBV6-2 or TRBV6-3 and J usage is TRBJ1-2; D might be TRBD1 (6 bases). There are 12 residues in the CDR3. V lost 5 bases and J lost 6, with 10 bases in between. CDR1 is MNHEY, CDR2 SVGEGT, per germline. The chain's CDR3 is CASSRTGHGYTF. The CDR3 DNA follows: TGTGCCAGCAGTAGAACAGGGCATGGCTACACCTTC.

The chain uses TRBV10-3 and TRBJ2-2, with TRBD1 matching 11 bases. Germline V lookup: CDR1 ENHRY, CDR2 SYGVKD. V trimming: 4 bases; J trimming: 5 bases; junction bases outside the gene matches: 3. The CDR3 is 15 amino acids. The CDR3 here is CAISGTGGRTGELFF. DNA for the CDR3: TGTGCCATCAGTGGGACAGGGGGCAGAACCGGGGAGCTGTTTTTT.

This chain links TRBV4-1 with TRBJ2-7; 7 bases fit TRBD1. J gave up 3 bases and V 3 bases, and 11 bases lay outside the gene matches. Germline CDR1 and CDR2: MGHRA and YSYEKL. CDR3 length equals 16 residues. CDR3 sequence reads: CASSHPGQATSYEQYF. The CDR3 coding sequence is TGCGCCAGCAGCCACCCAGGACAGGCCACCAGCTACGAGCAGTACTTC.

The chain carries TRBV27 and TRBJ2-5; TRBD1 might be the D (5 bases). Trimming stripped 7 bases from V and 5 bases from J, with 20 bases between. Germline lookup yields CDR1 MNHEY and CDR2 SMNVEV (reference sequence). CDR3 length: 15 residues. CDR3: CASTRWAGSSETQYF. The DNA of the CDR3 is TGTGCCAGCACCCGATGGGCAGGGTCCTCGGAGACCCAGTACTTC.

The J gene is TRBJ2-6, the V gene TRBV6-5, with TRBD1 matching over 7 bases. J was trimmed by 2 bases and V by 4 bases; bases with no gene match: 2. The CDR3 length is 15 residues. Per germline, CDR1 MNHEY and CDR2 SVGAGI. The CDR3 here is CASSSTGAGANVLTF. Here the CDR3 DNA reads TGTGCCAGCAGTTCTACAGGGGCTGGGGCCAACGTCCTGACTTTC.

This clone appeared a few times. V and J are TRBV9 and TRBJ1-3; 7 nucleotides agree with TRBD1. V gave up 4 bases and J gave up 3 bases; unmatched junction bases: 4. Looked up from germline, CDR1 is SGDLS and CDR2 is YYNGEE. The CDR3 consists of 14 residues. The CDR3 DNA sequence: TGTGCCAGCAGCATCGGGACAGTTGGAAACACCATATATTTT. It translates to CASSIGTVGNTIYF. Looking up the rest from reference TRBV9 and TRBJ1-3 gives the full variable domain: DSGVTQTPKHLITATGQRVTLRCSPRSGDLSVYWYQQSLDQGLQFLIQYYNGEERAKGNILERFSAQQFPDLHSELNLSSLELGDSALYFCASSIGTVGNTIYFGEGSWLTVV.

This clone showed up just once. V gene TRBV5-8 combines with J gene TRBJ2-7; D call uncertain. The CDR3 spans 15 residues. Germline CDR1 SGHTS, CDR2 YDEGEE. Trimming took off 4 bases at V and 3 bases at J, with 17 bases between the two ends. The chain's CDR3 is CASSLVGRRFYEQYF. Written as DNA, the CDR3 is TGTGCCAGCAGCCTGGTGGGCCGCCGCTTCTACGAGCAGTACTTC.

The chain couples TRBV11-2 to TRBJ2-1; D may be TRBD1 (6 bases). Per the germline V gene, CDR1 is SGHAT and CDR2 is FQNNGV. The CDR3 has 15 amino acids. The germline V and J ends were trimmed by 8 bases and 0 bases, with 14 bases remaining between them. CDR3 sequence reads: CASALGATSYNEQFF. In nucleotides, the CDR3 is TGTGCCAGCGCACTGGGGGCTACCTCCTACAATGAGCAGTTCTTC. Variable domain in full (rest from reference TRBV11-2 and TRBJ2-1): EAGVAQSPRYKIIEKRQSVAFWCNPISGHATLYWYQQILGQGPKLLIQFQNNGVVDDSQLPKDRFSAERLKGVDSTLKIQPAKLEDSAVYLCASALGATSYNEQFFGPGTRLTVL.

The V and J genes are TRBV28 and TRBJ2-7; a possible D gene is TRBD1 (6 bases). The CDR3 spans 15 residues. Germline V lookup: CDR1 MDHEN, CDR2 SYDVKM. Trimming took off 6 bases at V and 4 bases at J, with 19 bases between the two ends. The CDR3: CASSSPRTAKYEQYF. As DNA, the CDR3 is TGTGCCAGCAGCTCCCCTCGGACAGCGAAATACGAGCAGTACTTC.

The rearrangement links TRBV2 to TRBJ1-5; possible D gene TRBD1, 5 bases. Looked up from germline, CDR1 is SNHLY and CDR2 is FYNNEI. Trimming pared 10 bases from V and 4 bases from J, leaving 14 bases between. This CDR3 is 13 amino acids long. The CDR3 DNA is TGTGCCACCAAGACAGAAGTAAATCAGCCCCAGCATTTT. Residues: CATKTEVNQPQHF.

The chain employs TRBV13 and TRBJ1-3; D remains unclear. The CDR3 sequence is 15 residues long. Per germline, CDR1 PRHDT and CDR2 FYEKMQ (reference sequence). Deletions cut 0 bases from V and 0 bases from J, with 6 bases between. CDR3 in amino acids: CASSLGGPSGNTIYF. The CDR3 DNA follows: TGTGCCAGCAGCTTAGGGGGCCCCTCTGGAAACACCATATATTTT.

The CDR3 DNA follows: TGTGCCAGCAGCCAAGAGATGGTGGGACAGGGGTCATTTCGGGAAAAACTGTTTTTT. This encodes CASSQEMVGQGSFREKLFF. This chain links TRBV3-1 (or the pseudogene TRBV3-2) with TRBJ1-4; 10 bases agree with TRBD1. Per the germline V gene, CDR1 is LGHDT and CDR2 is YNNKEL (reference sequence). With V trimmed by 0 bases and J by 8 bases, 15 bases remained unmatched. The CDR3 has 19 residues.

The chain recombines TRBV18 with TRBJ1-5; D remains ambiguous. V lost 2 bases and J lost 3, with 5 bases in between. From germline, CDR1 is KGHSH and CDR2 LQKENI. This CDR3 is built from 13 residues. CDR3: CASSPVANQPQHF. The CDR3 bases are TGTGCCAGCTCACCAGTGGCCAATCAGCCCCAGCATTTT.

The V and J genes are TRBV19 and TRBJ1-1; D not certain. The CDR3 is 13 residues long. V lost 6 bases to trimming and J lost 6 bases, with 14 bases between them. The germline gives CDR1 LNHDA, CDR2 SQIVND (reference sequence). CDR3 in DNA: TGTGCCAGTAGCCCGGGCGGGTTCGCTGAAGCTTTCTTT. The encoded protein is CASSPGGFAEAFF.

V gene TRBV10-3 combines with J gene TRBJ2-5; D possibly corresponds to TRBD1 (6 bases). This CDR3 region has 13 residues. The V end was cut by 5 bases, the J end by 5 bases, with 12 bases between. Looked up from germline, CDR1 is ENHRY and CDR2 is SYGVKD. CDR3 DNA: TGTGCCATCAGTCTCGACAGGTCGGAGACCCAGTACTTC. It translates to CAISLDRSETQYF.

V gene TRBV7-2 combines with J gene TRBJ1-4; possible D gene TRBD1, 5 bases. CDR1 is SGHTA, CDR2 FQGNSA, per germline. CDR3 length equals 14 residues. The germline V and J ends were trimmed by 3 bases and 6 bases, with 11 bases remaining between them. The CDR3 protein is CASSFQGGDEKLFF. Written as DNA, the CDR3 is TGTGCCAGCAGCTTCCAGGGAGGGGATGAAAAACTGTTTTTT. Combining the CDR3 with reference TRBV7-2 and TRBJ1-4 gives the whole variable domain GAGVSQSPSNKVTEKGKDVELRCDPISGHTALYWYRQSLGQGLEFLIYFQGNSAPDKSGLPSDRFSAERTGGSVSTLTIQRTQQEDSAVYLCASSFQGGDEKLFFGSGTQLSVL.

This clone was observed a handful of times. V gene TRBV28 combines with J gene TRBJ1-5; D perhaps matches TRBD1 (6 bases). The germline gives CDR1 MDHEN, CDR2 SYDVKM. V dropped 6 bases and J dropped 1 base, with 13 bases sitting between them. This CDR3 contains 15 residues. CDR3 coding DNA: TGTGCCAGCAGCCTTCAGGGGTCCAGCAATCAGCCCCAGCATTTT. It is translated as CASSLQGSSNQPQHF.

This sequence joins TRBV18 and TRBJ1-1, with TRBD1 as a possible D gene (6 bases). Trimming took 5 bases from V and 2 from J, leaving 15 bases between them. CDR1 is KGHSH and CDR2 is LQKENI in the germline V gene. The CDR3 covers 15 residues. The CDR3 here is CASSELEQGNTEAFF. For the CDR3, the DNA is TGTGCCAGCTCAGAACTAGAACAGGGTAACACTGAAGCTTTCTTT.

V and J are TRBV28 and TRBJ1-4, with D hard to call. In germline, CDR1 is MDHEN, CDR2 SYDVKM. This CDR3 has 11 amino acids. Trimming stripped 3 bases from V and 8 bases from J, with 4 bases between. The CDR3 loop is CASSLSEKLFF. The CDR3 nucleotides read TGTGCCAGCAGTTTGTCGGAAAAACTGTTTTTT.

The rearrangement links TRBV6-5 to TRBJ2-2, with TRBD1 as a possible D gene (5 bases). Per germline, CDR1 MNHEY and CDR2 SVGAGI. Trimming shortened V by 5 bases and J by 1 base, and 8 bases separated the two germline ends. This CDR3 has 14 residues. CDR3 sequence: CASSPTGNTGELFF. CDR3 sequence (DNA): TGTGCCAGCAGTCCCACAGGGAACACCGGGGAGCTGTTTTTT.

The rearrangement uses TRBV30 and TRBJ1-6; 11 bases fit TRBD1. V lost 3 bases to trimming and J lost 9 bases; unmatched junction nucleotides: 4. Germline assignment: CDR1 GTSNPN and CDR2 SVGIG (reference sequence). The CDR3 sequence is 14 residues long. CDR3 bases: TGTGCCTGGAGGGCGGGACAGGGGGTTTCACCCCTCCACTTT. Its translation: CAWRAGQGVSPLHF.

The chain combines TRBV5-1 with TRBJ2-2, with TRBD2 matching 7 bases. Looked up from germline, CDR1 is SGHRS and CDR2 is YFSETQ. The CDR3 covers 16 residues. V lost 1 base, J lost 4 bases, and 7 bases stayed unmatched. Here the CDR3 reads CASSLPIVAGTGELFF. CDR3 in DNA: TGCGCCAGCAGCTTGCCCATAGTAGCGGGCACCGGGGAGCTGTTTTTT.